A selection of T cell receptor beta chains follows, all from one sample in a study of technical replicates of blood from a few donors. Profiled with immunoSEQ multiplex PCR; TCRdb holds only in-frame clones, not every one. Altogether 55,000 to 75,000 clones are present, 75% to 95% being singletons, with the ten largest covering under 5%. Sequencing was carried out using PBMCs. The receptors originated from a human donor in good health. Some clones in this sample may be carry-over from other donors' samples. Each CDR3 is given with its conserved first and last residue. Fields, in order: V gene, D gene, J gene, CDR3 length, clone size, CDR3 protein, CDR3 DNA. A D gene is named only where the DNA matches it firmly. Some rows mark clone size as missing; the rest say once, few, many or name a class of expanded clone.

v_call: TRBV6-1; d_call: TRBD1; j_call: TRBJ1-2; cdr3_length: 15; clone_size: once; cdr3_aa: CASRDRGRINYGYTF; cdr3_nt: TGTGCCAGCAGAGACAGGGGGAGGATCAACTATGGCTACACCTTC
v_call: TRBV5-1; d_call: TRBD2; j_call: TRBJ2-1; cdr3_length: 18; clone_size: NA; cdr3_aa: CASSLGLLGGRAGNEQFF; cdr3_nt: TGCGCCAGCAGCTTGGGCCTCCTCGGCGGGAGGGCCGGCAATGAGCAGTTCTTC
v_call: TRBV4-1; d_call: NA; j_call: TRBJ2-1; cdr3_length: 17; clone_size: NA; cdr3_aa: CASSQDLRGGWGHEQFF; cdr3_nt: TGCGCCAGCAGCCAAGATCTTCGCGGGGGATGGGGGCATGAGCAGTTCTTC
v_call: TRBV5-1; d_call: TRBD2; j_call: TRBJ2-5; cdr3_length: 15; clone_size: NA; cdr3_aa: CASSYYSGGQETQYF; cdr3_nt: TGCGCCAGCAGCTACTACAGCGGGGGGCAAGAGACCCAGTACTTC
v_call: TRBV5-4; d_call: TRBD2; j_call: TRBJ2-7; cdr3_length: 14; clone_size: NA; cdr3_aa: CASSSGTSGYEQYF; cdr3_nt: TGTGCCAGCAGCTCCGGGACTAGTGGCTACGAGCAGTACTTC
v_call: TRBV6-5; d_call: TRBD1; j_call: TRBJ2-2; cdr3_length: 13; clone_size: NA; cdr3_aa: CASRKQGYGELFF; cdr3_nt: TGTGCCAGCAGAAAACAGGGGTACGGGGAGCTGTTTTTT
v_call: TRBV7-9; d_call: TRBD2; j_call: TRBJ2-3; cdr3_length: 14; clone_size: NA; cdr3_aa: CASSSSGITDTQYF; cdr3_nt: TGTGCCAGCAGCTCTAGCGGGATCACAGATACGCAGTATTTT
v_call: TRBV5-6; d_call: NA; j_call: TRBJ2-2; cdr3_length: 13; clone_size: NA; cdr3_aa: CASSTPQAGELFF; cdr3_nt: TGTGCCAGCAGCACGCCCCAGGCCGGGGAGCTGTTTTTT
v_call: TRBV7-8; d_call: NA; j_call: TRBJ2-5; cdr3_length: 16; clone_size: NA; cdr3_aa: CASSLPRRTGAKTQYF; cdr3_nt: TGTGCCAGCAGCCTCCCCCGGAGGACGGGAGCTAAGACCCAGTACTTC
v_call: TRBV4-1; d_call: TRBD2; j_call: TRBJ2-7; cdr3_length: 15; clone_size: NA; cdr3_aa: CASSQGLAGPYEQYF; cdr3_nt: TGCGCCAGCAGCCAGGGACTAGCGGGGCCCTACGAGCAGTACTTC